This TCR beta chain was identified in a study of Ad26.COV2.S vaccination and SARS-CoV-2 variants. Study-wide background: The COV1001 Ad26.COV2.S trial arm included the donor.

A word on this clone: Its antigen is not identified.

Losses at the gene ends were 3 bases for V and 4 bases for J; bases not matched to a gene: 8. CDR3 length: 18 residues. CDR1 ENHRY and CDR2 SYGVKD come from the germline V gene. Clones were read by immunoSEQ multiplex PCR, and TCRdb kept only the in-frame ones, dropping some. This table has hundreds of thousands of clones, about 80% appearing once. Treatment: roughly 19 received Ad26.COV2.S at low or high dose, single or two shots; 5 received placebo; per-sample allocation not given. Sampling was performed 63 days after the first vaccine or placebo injection. Donor was an adult aged 18-55 years in Boston. Overall study results and limits: Placebo and vaccine recipients had non-spike TCR breadth that was similar.

The receptor was isolated from a person aged 18-60 years who received the Ad26.COV2.S COVID-19 vaccine or a placebo. The sample in question was peripheral blood, obtained in a trial of Ad26.COV2.S vaccine versus placebo. The chain combines TRBV10-3 with TRBJ2-1; 14 nucleotides match TRBD2. The CDR3 DNA sequence: TGTGCCATCAGTGATCCTTCCGGGACTAGCGGGAGTTACAATGAGCAGTTCTTC. Residues: CAISDPSGTSGSYNEQFF.